The 19 T cell receptor beta chains listed next were all sequenced from one sample in a study of T cell responses to AZD1222 COVID-19 vaccine. Sequencing was performed with immunoSEQ multiplex PCR; in TCRdb, only in-frame clones are kept and a portion is missing. The sample holds more than 90,000 clones, 80% to 90% seen once. The starting material was peripheral blood, obtained 28 days after the second AZD1222 dose. These TCRs come from an adult who received the AZD1222 COVID-19 vaccine.

The V gene is TRBV7-6, the J gene TRBJ2-3; D call uncertain. The CDR3 is 12 amino acids. In germline, CDR1 is SGHVS, CDR2 FNYEAQ. V lost 5 bases to trimming and J lost 6 bases, with 9 bases between them. CDR3 sequence: CASSPRGDTQYF. In DNA, the CDR3 is TGTGCCAGCAGCCCACGTGGGGATACGCAGTATTTT.

A few counts support this clone. The V call is TRBV19, the J call TRBJ1-1, with TRBD1 identical over 8 bases. The CDR3 is 14 amino acids. V was pared by 2 bases and J by 5 bases, with 4 bases of the junction left unmatched. Looked up from germline, CDR1 is LNHDA and CDR2 is SQIVND (reference sequence). The CDR3 DNA reads TGTGCCAGTAGTATACAGGGGGCCTGGACTGAAGCTTTCTTT. It specifies CASSIQGAWTEAFF.

The chain joins TRBV9 to TRBJ1-3; tentative D call: TRBD1 (6 bases). V dropped 2 bases and J dropped 3 bases, with 12 bases sitting between them. The CDR3 totals 15 residues. The germline V gene has CDR1 SGDLS and CDR2 YYNGEE. The CDR3 spells CASSVGGLVGNTIYF. In nucleotides, the CDR3 is TGTGCCAGCAGCGTGGGGGGGCTTGTTGGAAACACCATATATTTT.

The chain employs TRBV7-3 and TRBJ2-3; D is perhaps TRBD2 (6 bases). CDR3 size: 14 residues. V was pared by 5 bases and J by 4 bases, with 13 bases between. Germline V CDR1 and CDR2: SGHTA, FQGTGA. CDR3 DNA: TGTGCCAGCAGCACCGGGAGTTGGCCAGATACGCAGTATTTT. Amino acid sequence: CASSTGSWPDTQYF.

V gene TRBV4-3 combines with J gene TRBJ1-4; D ambiguous. The CDR3 sequence is 17 residues long. Germline V CDR1 and CDR2: LGHNA, YSLEER. The V and J ends lost 0 bases and 7 bases respectively, with 18 bases between them. CDR3 amino acids: CASSQELSGGIVEKLFF. CDR3 bases: TGCGCCAGCAGCCAAGAGCTGTCTGGAGGGATCGTTGAAAAACTGTTTTTT.

The chain has TRBV11-2 and TRBJ2-7; the D is unclear. The CDR3 runs to 13 residues. Trimming cost V 0 bases and J 6 bases, with 9 bases left between them. Germline CDR1 and CDR2: SGHAT and FQNNGV. The CDR3, as DNA: TGTGCCAGCAGCTTAGATCCTTTAGGCGAGCAGTACTTC. Protein: CASSLDPLGEQYF.

This clone appeared a single time. The chain links TRBV25-1 to TRBJ1-1; tentatively, D is TRBD1 (5 bases). Looked up from germline, CDR1 is MGHDK and CDR2 is SYGVNS. Trimming took 3 bases from V and 11 from J, leaving 16 bases between them. The CDR3 has 13 amino acids. This CDR3 reads CASSDQGSRRAFF. CDR3 sequence (DNA): TGTGCCAGCAGTGATCAGGGTAGTCGTCGGGCTTTCTTT.

The V gene is TRBV18, the J gene TRBJ1-1, with 9 bases fitting TRBD1. Per the germline V gene, CDR1 is KGHSH and CDR2 is LQKENI. V trimming: 3 bases; J trimming: 6 bases; junction bases outside the gene matches: 5. The CDR3 sequence is 14 residues long. Here the CDR3 reads CASSPLGTGSEAFF. The CDR3 DNA reads as TGTGCCAGCTCACCTCTTGGGACAGGGTCTGAAGCTTTCTTT.

This chain connects TRBV11-3 to TRBJ2-3, with D unresolved. Germline CDR1 is SGHNT and CDR2 is YENEEA. The V gene lost 4 bases and the J gene lost 2 bases, with 1 base spanning the gap. The CDR3 covers 11 residues. CDR3 coding DNA: TGTGCCAGCAGCTCCACAGATACGCAGTATTTT. Protein: CASSSTDTQYF.

The CDR3 spells CASSYTAAGGQNEQFF. CDR3 DNA sequence: TGTGCCAGCAGTTACACGGCGGCGGGGGGGCAAAATGAGCAGTTCTTC. This chain joins TRBV6-2 or TRBV6-3 and TRBJ2-1, with TRBD2 matching 9 bases. CDR1 and CDR2 (germline): MNHEY, SVGEGT. The CDR3 totals 16 residues. The J segment lost 7 bases and the V segment lost 2 bases, leaving 9 bases of the junction unmatched.

The chain has TRBV6-1 and TRBJ2-5; D is perhaps TRBD1 (5 bases). Germline values: CDR1 MNHNS, CDR2 SASEGT. V was shortened by 0 bases and J by 10 bases, with 15 bases between the two germline ends. The CDR3 loop spans 14 amino acids. DNA of the CDR3: TGTGCCAGCAGTGAAGCCAAGGGGCAAACAGGCCAGTACTTC. It codes for CASSEAKGQTGQYF.

J is TRBJ2-2 and V is TRBV19; 7 bases agree with TRBD2. This CDR3 has 16 amino acids. The trim removed 1 base at V and 4 bases at J, leaving 6 bases unmatched. Germline loops: CDR1 LNHDA, CDR2 SQIVND (reference sequence). The CDR3 loop reads CASSIAAREGTGELFF. The CDR3 nucleotides read TGTGCCAGTAGTATAGCGGCCAGGGAGGGCACCGGGGAGCTGTTTTTT.

The V gene is TRBV6-5, the J gene TRBJ2-5; TRBD2 agrees at 7 bases. Germline loops: CDR1 MNHEY, CDR2 SVGAGI. The CDR3 totals 13 residues. Unmatched junction bases numbered 5, after V lost 8 bases and J lost 2 bases. The CDR3 loop is CASFMGGQETQYF. CDR3 DNA: TGTGCCAGCTTTATGGGGGGGCAAGAGACCCAGTACTTC.

This chain joins TRBV30 and TRBJ1-3; 9 bases align to TRBD1. The trim removed 7 bases at V and 4 bases at J, leaving 11 bases unmatched. CDR1 is GTSNPN and CDR2 is SVGIG in the germline V gene (reference sequence). This CDR3 contains 15 residues. CDR3 protein: CASGQGNLGGNTIYF. In DNA form, the CDR3 reads TGTGCCTCCGGACAGGGGAACCTGGGAGGAAACACCATATATTTT.

This chain uses TRBV5-4 with TRBJ2-3; 10 nucleotides line up with TRBD2. CDR3 size: 17 residues. The germline V gene encodes CDR1 SGHNT and CDR2 YYREEE (reference sequence). Unmatched junction bases numbered 17, after V lost 5 bases and J lost 8 bases. The CDR3 protein is CASSSPGLAVTGGTQYF. CDR3 bases: TGTGCCAGCAGTTCCCCCGGACTAGCGGTGACCGGCGGTACGCAGTATTTT.

The chain employs TRBV19 and TRBJ1-1, with TRBD1 identical over 11 bases. CDR1 and CDR2 from the germline V gene are LNHDA and SQIVND (reference sequence). This CDR3 region has 17 residues. V trimming: 6 bases; J trimming: 0 bases; junction bases outside the gene matches: 9. CDR3 amino acids: CASRWGTGGTMNTEAFF. CDR3 coding DNA: TGTGCCAGTAGATGGGGGACAGGGGGGACCATGAACACTGAAGCTTTCTTT. Together with reference TRBV19 and TRBJ1-1, the CDR3 gives the full variable domain: DGGITQSPKYLFRKEGQNVTLSCEQNLNHDAMYWYRQDPGQGLRLIYYSQIVNDFQKGDIAEGYSVSREKKESFPLTVTSAQKNPTAFYLCASRWGTGGTMNTEAFFGQGTRLTVV.

The rearrangement joins TRBV6-2 or TRBV6-3 to TRBJ2-7, with a possible D match to TRBD2 (6 bases). This CDR3 contains 16 residues. Germline V lookup: CDR1 MNHEY, CDR2 SVGEGT. V gave up 4 bases and J gave up 7 bases, with 23 bases separating them. The CDR3 protein is CASSSLYGSAGNEQYF. For the CDR3, the DNA is TGTGCCAGCAGTTCCCTTTACGGCTCCGCGGGAAATGAGCAGTACTTC.

In this sample, this clone turned up once. V is TRBV30 and J is TRBJ1-6; D remains unclear. CDR3 length: 14 residues. Trimming took 0 bases from V and 10 from J, leaving 13 bases between them. Germline CDR1 is GTSNPN and CDR2 is SVGIG (reference sequence). The DNA for the CDR3 is TGTGCCTGGAGTGTAAAAGGTGGAGGATCACCCCTCCACTTT. Protein product: CAWSVKGGGSPLHF.

The rearrangement links TRBV27 to TRBJ2-3; no firm D call. The CDR3 has 13 residues. Germline V gene lookup returns CDR1 MNHEY and CDR2 SMNVEV (reference sequence). V was trimmed by 1 base and J by 4 bases, leaving 6 bases between them. The CDR3, as DNA: TGTGCCAGCAGTTTATTCAACCCAGATACGCAGTATTTT. It yields the protein CASSLFNPDTQYF.